The 2 T cell receptor beta chains in this list originate from one sample, sequenced in a study of T cells in Graves' hyperthyroidism and ophthalmopathy (dated by TCRdb to about 2019). Library preparation employed multiplex PCR. Instrument used: Illumina HiSeq 2000. The TCR beta CDR3 regions were amplified from the RNA transcripts. The first round of RT-PCR for the TCR CDR3 was performed with the HTBI primer set and the Qiagen OneStep RT-PCR kit. The public reads were quality trimmed at Q25 with fastp and then assembled into clones with MiXCR by TCRdb, keeping productive beta chains. Each entry is one CDR3 protein sequence, shown with its most common DNA and genes. The sample table holds fewer than 350,000 distinct CDR3 sequences, of which 12% to 15% were seen once. The ten largest clonotypes hold around 8% of the sample. Input material: blood. The receptors were gathered from a woman aged 40 to 55 with Graves' hyperthyroidism.

This clonotype was seen only a few times. This chain uses TRBV7-9 with TRBJ2-3; tentative D call: TRBD2 (5 bases). V shed 11 bases and J shed 0 bases, with 15 bases lying between them. This CDR3 has 14 residues. CDR1 and CDR2 from the germline V gene are SEHNR and FQNEAQ (reference sequence). Here the CDR3 reads CAGKSGTSTDTQYF. CDR3 DNA: TGTGCCGGAAAAAGCGGAACTAGCACAGATACGCAGTATTTT.

Many counts were recorded for this clonotype. The chain combines TRBV10-1 with TRBJ2-1; possible D gene TRBD2, 5 bases. Germline V gene lookup returns CDR1 WNHNN and CDR2 SYGVQD (reference sequence). V gave up 5 bases and J gave up 0 bases, with 11 bases separating them. The CDR3 loop spans 15 amino acids. CDR3 residues: CASSKDSSSYNEQFF. In DNA form, the CDR3 reads TGCGCCAGCAGTAAGGACTCCAGCTCCTACAATGAGCAGTTCTTC.